A selection of T cell receptor beta chains follows, all from one sample in a study of OX40 agonist ivuxolimab in advanced cancers. The method was immunoSEQ multiplex PCR; TCRdb's version includes in-frame clones alone and lacks a portion of them. The sample carries about 97,000 clones, roughly nine tenths recorded once. The specimen was CD4+ or CD8+ T cells sorted from blood, collected in a trial of the OX40 agonist ivuxolimab. The receptors originated from an adult with an advanced solid tumor such as melanoma, head and neck, liver or kidney cancer. Each CDR3 is given with its conserved first and last residue. D genes are given only for firm matches. The size entry is marked missing in some rows and otherwise reads once, few, many or a size class.

v_gene	d_gene	j_gene	abundance	CDR3aa	CDR3nt
TRBV2	-	TRBJ2-7	once	CASGWGYEQYF	TGTGCCAGCGGATGGGGGTACGAGCAGTACTTC
TRBV9	-	TRBJ2-7	once	CASSVAPQGFYEQYF	TGTGCCAGCAGCGTAGCCCCACAGGGTTTCTACGAGCAGTACTTC
TRBV18	TRBD1	TRBJ1-3	-	CASFGQASGNTIYF	TGTGCCAGCTTCGGACAGGCCTCTGGAAACACCATATATTTT
TRBV7-9	-	TRBJ1-1	few	CASSPEWGVVYGEAFF	TGTGCCAGCAGCCCGGAATGGGGGGTCGTCTATGGTGAAGCTTTCTTT
TRBV7-8	-	TRBJ1-6	once	CASSLNAGYSNSPLHF	TGTGCCAGCAGCTTAAATGCCGGTTACTCTAATTCACCCCTCCACTTT
TRBV5-1	TRBD1	TRBJ1-1	-	CASSSGQGGTEAFF	TGCGCCAGCAGTTCCGGACAGGGTGGGACTGAAGCTTTCTTT
TRBV4-3	TRBD2	TRBJ2-7	-	CASSQDVSGRTSYEQYF	TGCGCCAGCAGCCAAGACGTTAGCGGGAGGACATCCTACGAGCAGTACTTC
TRBV4-1	TRBD1	TRBJ1-2	few	CASSQSGQGDYGYTF	TGCGCCAGCAGCCAATCGGGACAGGGGGACTATGGCTACACCTTC
TRBV30	TRBD1	TRBJ1-5	-	CAWAGTGNQPQHF	TGTGCCTGGGCGGGGACAGGCAATCAGCCCCAGCATTTT
TRBV27	TRBD1	TRBJ1-1	-	CASKILGQGTEAFF	TGTGCCAGCAAAATCCTTGGACAGGGCACTGAAGCTTTCTTT
TRBV7-2	TRBD2	TRBJ2-1	-	CASSSSGLAGGIEQFF	TGTGCCAGCAGCTCCTCCGGACTAGCGGGAGGGATTGAGCAGTTCTTC
TRBV25-1	-	TRBJ1-2	-	CASSEYSGRRGYTF	TGTGCCAGCAGTGAATATTCGGGGCGTCGGGGCTACACCTTC
TRBV5-6	-	TRBJ1-4	once	CASSLWRQGPTNEKLFF	TGTGCCAGCAGCTTATGGCGGCAGGGTCCAACTAATGAAAAACTGTTTTTT
TRBV7-9	TRBD1	TRBJ1-1	-	CASSHPQGGTEAFF	TGTGCCAGCAGCCATCCTCAGGGGGGCACTGAAGCTTTCTTT
TRBV19	TRBD1	TRBJ1-2	-	CASSRGGGLDTF	TGTGCCAGTAGCCGAGGGGGCGGACTAGACACCTTC
TRBV6-6	-	TRBJ2-5	-	CASHAGLVQETQYF	TGTGCCAGCCACGCCGGGTTAGTCCAAGAGACCCAGTACTTC
TRBV7-9	-	TRBJ1-5	few	CASSHGSQPQHF	TGTGCCAGCAGCCATGGTAGTCAGCCCCAGCATTTT
TRBV6-6	-	TRBJ2-5	-	CASSPERGGPQETQYF	TGTGCCAGCAGCCCAGAGAGGGGGGGACCCCAAGAGACCCAGTACTTC
TRBV19	-	TRBJ2-2	-	CASKTDTLTGELFF	TGTGCCAGTAAGACCGACACCCTCACCGGGGAGCTGTTTTTT
TRBV18	-	TRBJ2-2	-	CASVGGSNTGELFF	TGTGCCAGCGTCGGCGGTTCGAACACCGGGGAGCTGTTTTTT
TRBV30	TRBD1	TRBJ1-6	-	CAWSAGGSYNSPLHF	TGTGCCTGGAGTGCAGGGGGCTCCTATAATTCACCCCTCCACTTT
TRBV5-1	TRBD1	TRBJ2-2	few	CASSVGTGPNTGELFF	TGCGCCAGCAGCGTCGGGACAGGTCCGAACACCGGGGAGCTGTTTTTT
TRBV6-1	-	TRBJ1-5	-	CASSDAAHWGNQPQHF	TGTGCCAGCAGTGATGCGGCACACTGGGGCAATCAGCCCCAGCATTTT
TRBV7-9	-	TRBJ1-3	-	CASSLSTGNTIYF	TGTGCCAGCAGCTTAAGTACTGGAAACACCATATATTTT
TRBV19	TRBD2	TRBJ2-7	-	CASTPGGEGGGATYEQYF	TGTGCCAGTACCCCTGGGGGGGAGGGAGGAGGTGCGACTTACGAGCAGTACTTC
TRBV14	-	TRBJ2-5	-	CASSQRRGRQETQYF	TGTGCCAGCAGCCAACGGCGGGGGCGACAAGAGACCCAGTACTTC
TRBV19	-	TRBJ1-1	-	CASSIGANTEAFF	TGTGCCAGTAGTATTGGGGCGAACACTGAAGCTTTCTTT
TRBV7-9	-	TRBJ1-1	-	CASSWGLSLWDTEAFF	TGTGCCAGCAGCTGGGGGCTCAGTCTCTGGGACACTGAAGCTTTCTTT
TRBV4-1	-	TRBJ2-3	-	CASSHADTQYF	TGCGCCAGCAGCCATGCGGATACGCAGTATTTT
TRBV6-6	-	TRBJ2-3	-	CASSPRGKPGTDTQYF	TGTGCCAGCAGTCCCAGGGGAAAACCGGGCACAGATACGCAGTATTTT
TRBV7-8	-	TRBJ1-1	-	CASRQRDTEAFF	TGTGCCAGCCGGCAGCGGGACACTGAAGCTTTCTTT
TRBV27	-	TRBJ2-7	-	CASSEVAKPYYEQYF	TGTGCCAGCAGTGAGGTGGCGAAACCTTACTACGAGCAGTACTTC
TRBV18	TRBD1	TRBJ2-5	once	CASSLNGQGEETQYF	TGTGCCAGCTCACTGAATGGACAGGGAGAAGAGACCCAGTACTTC
TRBV18	TRBD1	TRBJ1-2	-	CASSPVPGQGADYGYTF	TGTGCCAGCTCACCCGTCCCGGGACAGGGTGCGGACTATGGCTACACCTTC
TRBV7-5	-	TRBJ2-6	-	CARRIISRQSRANVLTF	TGTGCCAGAAGGATCATAAGTAGACAAAGTCGGGCCAACGTCCTGACTTTC
TRBV7-9	-	TRBJ1-6	-	CASSAGLHVGSPLHF	TGTGCCAGCAGCGCCGGGCTACACGTGGGTTCACCCCTCCACTTT
TRBV10-3	-	TRBJ1-1	few	CATKRGNTEAFF	TGTGCCACGAAACGGGGTAACACTGAAGCTTTCTTT
TRBV7-3	TRBD2	TRBJ2-3	-	CASSFNLAGYGTDTQYF	TGTGCCAGCAGCTTCAACCTAGCGGGATATGGCACAGATACGCAGTATTTT
TRBV7-2	TRBD1	TRBJ1-6	-	CASSFQQGPPLHF	TGTGCCAGCAGCTTTCAACAGGGGCCACCCCTCCACTTT
TRBV6-1	-	TRBJ2-6	-	CASSASSSVSGANVLTF	TGTGCCAGCAGTGCATCGTCATCGGTCTCTGGGGCCAACGTCCTGACTTTC
TRBV27	TRBD1	TRBJ1-4	-	CASSRQGQGKLFF	TGTGCCAGCAGCCGACAGGGTCAGGGAAAACTGTTTTTT
TRBV6-1	-	TRBJ1-3	-	CASSEWRGSGNTIYF	TGTGCCAGCAGTGAATGGAGGGGCTCTGGAAACACCATATATTTT
TRBV7-6	-	TRBJ1-6	-	CASSLGTLLVDSPLHF	TGTGCCAGCAGCTTAGGAACCCTTCTCGTGGATTCACCCCTCCACTTT